This T cell receptor (beta chain) was retrieved from a study of T cell repertoires and HLA-DP antigens. About the study: Sorted CD137+CD4+ samples averaged around 230 ng DNA; pre-culture CD4+ samples, 1,200 ng. Broader study findings: Against one allele, clones undetected before culture averaged about 35%; against the other, roughly 50%.

Germline CDR1 LNHNV, CDR2 YYDKDF (reference sequence). The CDR3 has 14 residues. The V and J ends lost 1 base and 3 bases respectively, with 10 bases between them. With regard to this clone: The antigen remains undetermined.

Generated by immunoSEQ multiplex PCR, the TCRdb table keeps only in-frame clones and is missing some. The sample consists of some 120,000 clones, roughly 92% of them appearing once. The source is a woman younger than 30 in good health and CMV-seronegative. The chain recombines TRBV15 with TRBJ2-7; D is perhaps TRBD2 (5 bases). Sequencing was done on a sample of CD4+ T cells from PBMCs. This CDR3 reads CATSRGSAGYEQYV. The CDR3 region has the DNA TGTGCCACCAGCAGAGGGTCGGCGGGCTACGAGCAGTACGTC.